The clone carrying this T cell receptor (beta chain) was recorded many times. This specimen comes from a study of early T cells in non-severe SARS-CoV-2 infection. TCRdb reanalysed the 5' RACE reads using MiXCR and keeps one entry per CDR3 protein. The repertoire holds under 65,000 distinct CDR3 sequences, 13% seen once, with about 9.3% in the top ten. This clonotype was sampled from an adult who was a healthcare worker with PCR-confirmed SARS-CoV-2 infection or an uninfected control (not recorded which). This material consisted of whole blood, taken at baseline.

The CDR3, as DNA: TGCAGTGCTCTGACAGGGGGTGGTCAGCCCCAGCATTTT. It encodes CSALTGGGQPQHF. The chain employs TRBV20-1 and TRBJ1-5; 9 bases align to TRBD1. The CDR3 extends over 13 amino acids. Germline V gives CDR1 DFQATT, CDR2 SNEGSKA (reference sequence). J was trimmed by 6 bases and V by 5 bases; bases with no gene match: 5.